This TCR beta chain was identified in a study of blood T cells in healthy people across ages. The germline V and J ends were trimmed by 5 bases and 2 bases, with 18 bases remaining between them. CDR3 length equals 16 residues. Germline CDR1 reads SGHDN; CDR2 reads FVKESK. The use of a sample-barcoded 5' primer and a J-beta primer mix characterized a second PCR of about 6 to 11 cycles. TCRdb re-called the 5' RACE reads with MiXCR, one entry per CDR3 protein. The repertoire consists of fewer than 2 million distinct CDR3 sequences, with approximately 39% occurring once and the leading ten covering around 23%.

The chain carries TRBV14 and TRBJ1-2, with D hard to call. The specimen was blood. The receptor's source is a human donor in good health. In DNA form, the CDR3 reads TGTGCCAGCAGCTTTTACCCGTCCGGAGTCAACTATGGCTACACCTTC. Translating it yields CASSFYPSGVNYGYTF.